This T cell receptor beta chain was obtained from a study of blood T cells in healthy people across ages. Study outcomes and limitations: Diversity estimates drawn from one million T cells were deemed underestimates.

Using a J-beta primer mix together with a sample-barcoded 5' primer, a second PCR was run for roughly 6 to 12 cycles. MiXCR was run by TCRdb on the 5' RACE reads, yielding one entry per CDR3 protein. The sample consists of hundreds of thousands of distinct CDR3 sequences, under 65% of them appearing once. Germline lookup yields CDR1 SGHTA and CDR2 FQGNSA. The CDR3 has 14 residues. This clonotype is a singleton in its sample. Its antigen is unknown. Total RNA, at least 5.5 micrograms per sample, was extracted from PBMCs. The TCR sequence derives from a man aged 55 to 69 in good health. The sequenced material came from blood. V usage is TRBV7-2 and J usage is TRBJ2-7; tentative D call: TRBD2 (6 bases). The end of the DNA fits TRBJ2-5 better, so the J call may be wrong. The CDR3 DNA is TGTGCCAGCAGCTTAGAGCTCGGGAGTATGACCCAGTACTTC. Its translation is CASSLELGSMTQYF.